Below are 18 T cell receptor beta chains sequenced from a single sample in a study of blood T cell repertoires in COVID-19. The table came from immunoSEQ multiplex PCR; TCRdb's copy has only in-frame clones and leaves some out. The table has around 310,000 clones, roughly 90% seen once. The specimen was PBMCs or T cells enriched from blood (not recorded which). Receptors originate from a woman aged 25 to 39 who had recovered from COVID-19.

This chain joins TRBV6-2 or TRBV6-3 and TRBJ2-7, with TRBD2 matching over 8 bases. CDR3 length: 14 amino acids. The germline CDR1 and CDR2 sequences are MNHEY and SVGEGT. Trimming cost V 5 bases and J 3 bases; bases outside gene matches: 6. CDR3 in DNA: TGTGCCAGCAGTCCCCAGCGGGAGCTCTACGAGCAGTACTTC. Protein product: CASSPQRELYEQYF.

About this clone: The sample contains more than one DNA sequence encoding this CDR3. The chain joins TRBV6-5 to TRBJ2-3, with 12 bases that match TRBD2. Germline values: CDR1 MNHEY, CDR2 SVGAGI. Trimming took 2 bases from V and 2 from J; bases not matched to a gene: 2. The CDR3 has 16 residues. CDR3 sequence (DNA): TGTGCCAGCAGTTACGGACTAGCGGGAAACACAGATACGCAGTATTTT. Translation: CASSYGLAGNTDTQYF.

This chain uses TRBV10-3 with TRBJ1-6; 8 positions match TRBD1. The CDR3 covers 14 residues. V was clipped by 6 bases and J by 4 bases; unmatched bases: 2. Germline lookup yields CDR1 ENHRY and CDR2 SYGVKD. In DNA form, the CDR3 reads TGTGCCATCAGGGGACAGGCGTATAATTCACCCCTCCACTTT. Translating it yields CAIRGQAYNSPLHF.

The chain links TRBV28 to TRBJ1-1; TRBD1 aligns across 8 bases. CDR1 is MDHEN and CDR2 is SYDVKM in the germline V gene. V trimming: 5 bases; J trimming: 4 bases; junction bases outside the gene matches: 6. The CDR3 spans 14 residues. CDR3 sequence (DNA): TGTGCCAGCAGTCTGGGACAGGTCGTCACTGAAGCTTTCTTT. Its protein product is CASSLGQVVTEAFF.

CDR3 in amino acids: CASYPAAHNYGYTF. As DNA, the CDR3 is TGTGCCAGTTACCCTGCTGCGCACAACTATGGCTACACCTTC. This chain links TRBV5-8 with TRBJ1-2; D ambiguous. Trimming cost V 8 bases and J 2 bases, with 16 bases left between them. Germline V lookup: CDR1 SGHTS, CDR2 YDEGEE. The length of the CDR3 is 14 residues.

The chain carries TRBV18 and TRBJ1-1, with D tentatively TRBD1 (5 bases). The CDR3 loop spans 14 amino acids. The V and J ends lost 2 bases and 5 bases respectively, with 12 bases between them. Looked up from germline, CDR1 is KGHSH and CDR2 is LQKENI. The CDR3 loop reads CASSPGTQFTEAFF. The CDR3 nucleotides read TGTGCCAGCTCACCAGGGACTCAGTTTACTGAAGCTTTCTTT. Supplemented by reference TRBV18 and TRBJ1-1, the full variable domain reads NAGVMQNPRHLVRRRGQEARLRCSPMKGHSHVYWYRQLPEEGLKFMVYLQKENIIDESGMPKERFSAEFPKEGPSILRIQQVVRGDSAAYFCASSPGTQFTEAFFGQGTRLTVV.

The chain has TRBV6-2 or TRBV6-3 and TRBJ1-1; D is perhaps TRBD1 (5 bases). V lost 0 bases and J 0 bases, leaving 17 bases between the germline ends. Germline V lookup: CDR1 MNHEY, CDR2 SVGEGT. This CDR3 comprises 18 residues. CDR3 nucleotides: TGTGCCAGCAGTTACTCAGGAACAGGTTCGCTGTTGAACACTGAAGCTTTCTTT. Encoded protein: CASSYSGTGSLLNTEAFF.

The V gene is TRBV18, the J gene TRBJ1-2; 10 nucleotides align to TRBD1. CDR1 KGHSH and CDR2 LQKENI come from the germline V gene. V gave up 2 bases and J gave up 6 bases; unmatched junction bases: 12. This CDR3 region has 17 residues. This CDR3 reads CASSPTLPGQGSDGYTF. The CDR3 DNA reads TGTGCCAGCTCACCAACACTCCCGGGACAGGGGTCGGATGGCTACACCTTC.

The chain carries TRBV27 and TRBJ1-2; 9 nucleotides match TRBD1. Germline V gene data show CDR1 as MNHEY and CDR2 as SMNVEV (reference sequence). Trimming at V came to 3 bases and at J to 5 bases, leaving 7 bases not matched to a gene. CDR3 length: 15 amino acids. CDR3 in amino acids: CASSFSTGGAYGYTF. The CDR3 DNA reads TGTGCCAGCAGTTTTAGTACAGGGGGCGCGTATGGCTACACCTTC.

The chain links TRBV18 to TRBJ1-3; 7 bases align to TRBD1. Germline CDR1 reads KGHSH; CDR2 reads LQKENI. The CDR3 has 15 residues. J lost 2 bases, V lost 0 bases, and 1 base had no gene match. The CDR3 reads CASSPPTGPGNTIYF. The CDR3 DNA reads TGTGCCAGCTCACCACCGACAGGGCCTGGAAACACCATATATTTT.

This chain connects TRBV18 to TRBJ1-4; D gene unclear. Germline-derived CDR1 and CDR2 are KGHSH and LQKENI. With 3 bases removed from V and 8 bases from J, the gap between germline ends came to 16 bases. This CDR3 contains 15 residues. The CDR3 loop reads CASSPYATTHEKLFF. Written as DNA, the CDR3 is TGTGCCAGCTCACCCTACGCAACGACTCACGAAAAACTGTTTTTT. The full variable domain, completed using reference TRBV18 and TRBJ1-4, is NAGVMQNPRHLVRRRGQEARLRCSPMKGHSHVYWYRQLPEEGLKFMVYLQKENIIDESGMPKERFSAEFPKEGPSILRIQQVVRGDSAAYFCASSPYATTHEKLFFGSGTQLSVL.

The V gene is TRBV27, the J gene TRBJ1-3; maybe TRBD1 (5 bases). The germline V gene has CDR1 MNHEY and CDR2 SMNVEV (reference sequence). This CDR3 is 14 amino acids long. V gave up 5 bases and J gave up 4 bases, with 12 bases separating them. The CDR3, as DNA: TGTGCCAGCAGTCCACAAAGACAGGGAAACACCATATATTTT. It yields the protein CASSPQRQGNTIYF.

This chain uses TRBV7-2 with TRBJ2-1; D is unclear. From germline, CDR1 is SGHTA and CDR2 FQGNSA. Trimming took off 3 bases at V and 4 bases at J, with 4 bases between the two ends. The CDR3 spans 12 residues. The CDR3 DNA is TGTGCCAGCAGCTTCGGGTACAATGAGCAGTTCTTC. Amino acid sequence: CASSFGYNEQFF. Drawing the rest from reference TRBV7-2 and TRBJ2-1, the complete variable domain is GAGVSQSPSNKVTEKGKDVELRCDPISGHTALYWYRQSLGQGLEFLIYFQGNSAPDKSGLPSDRFSAERTGGSVSTLTIQRTQQEDSAVYLCASSFGYNEQFFGPGTRLTVL.

The gene calls are TRBV4-3 and TRBJ2-1; D remains ambiguous. V lost 0 bases, J lost 6 bases, and 9 bases lay in between. This CDR3 is 14 amino acids long. Germline assignment: CDR1 LGHNA and CDR2 YSLEER. The CDR3 region is CASSQDSYGNEQFF. The CDR3 DNA sequence: TGCGCCAGCAGCCAAGATAGTTACGGCAATGAGCAGTTCTTC.

This chain links TRBV12-5 with TRBJ1-1; D gene ambiguous. CDR3 size: 14 residues. CDR1 is LGHNT, CDR2 FRNRAP, per germline. The V gene lost 4 bases and the J gene lost 0 bases, with 9 bases spanning the gap. CDR3 loop: CASGSSSLNTEAFF. CDR3 nucleotides: TGTGCTAGTGGTTCGTCCTCTCTGAACACTGAAGCTTTCTTT. The full variable domain, its missing parts supplied by reference TRBV12-5 and TRBJ1-1, is DARVTQTPRHKVTEMGQEVTMRCQPILGHNTVFWYRQTMMQGLELLAYFRNRAPLDDSGMPKDRFSAEMPDATLATLKIQPSEPRDSAVYFCASGSSSLNTEAFFGQGTRLTVV.

The chain uses TRBV6-4 and TRBJ2-1; 8 bases are shared with TRBD2. This CDR3 region has 15 residues. The trim removed 2 bases at V and 7 bases at J, leaving 7 bases unmatched. From germline, CDR1 is MRHNA and CDR2 SNTAGT. The DNA of the CDR3 is TGTGCCAGCAGTGACGAAGCGGGAGTTTTGAATGAGCAGTTCTTC. Its translation: CASSDEAGVLNEQFF.

The rearrangement links TRBV5-1 to TRBJ2-3; 12 nucleotides agree with TRBD2. The ends lost 0 bases at V and 0 bases at J; junction bases unmatched: 5. This CDR3 comprises 18 residues. The germline CDR1 and CDR2 sequences are SGHRS and YFSETQ. Here the CDR3 reads CASSLELLAGGSTDTQYF. The CDR3 DNA sequence: TGCGCCAGCAGCTTGGAGCTTCTAGCGGGAGGGAGCACAGATACGCAGTATTTT.

The chain couples TRBV6-5 to TRBJ2-7; 7 bases align to TRBD1. Germline CDR1 MNHEY, CDR2 SVGAGI. This CDR3 region has 14 residues. V lost 2 bases, J lost 3 bases, and 4 bases stayed unmatched. The CDR3 loop reads CASSYRTGDYEQYF. The CDR3 nucleotides are TGTGCCAGCAGTTACCGTACAGGGGACTACGAGCAGTACTTC.